This passage covers 28 T cell receptor beta chains from one sample sequenced in a study of CD8 T cells in Susac syndrome. Reverse transcription of roughly 0.45 to 1 ug RNA used random hexamers. TCRdb reprocessed the immunoSEQ multiplex PCR reads via MiXCR and lists one record per CDR3 protein. The sample shows 190,000 or so distinct CDR3 sequences, roughly 94% of them seen only once. Sample: CD4+ T cells from PBMCs. The receptor source for this set is a human donor with multiple sclerosis.

The gene calls are TRBV3-1 and TRBJ1-3; 7 bases are a match to TRBD1. There are 16 residues in the CDR3. Germline V CDR1 and CDR2: LGHDT, YNNKEL (reference sequence). Trimming at V came to 5 bases and at J to 4 bases, leaving 11 bases not matched to a gene. DNA of the CDR3: TGTGCCAGCAGCGAACCCGGGACAGCCGTAGGAAACACCATATATTTT. It is translated as CASSEPGTAVGNTIYF.

This sequence joins TRBV2 and TRBJ2-1; 11 bases line up with TRBD2. Germline-derived CDR1 and CDR2 are SNHLY and FYNNEI. V lost 4 bases to trimming and J lost 8 bases; unmatched junction nucleotides: 4. The CDR3 contains 14 residues. CDR3 nucleotides: TGTGCCAGCAGTGTCACTAGCGGGGGCGATGAGCAGTTCTTC. The encoded protein is CASSVTSGGDEQFF.

This clonotype was picked up one time. The CDR3 loop is CASSPDRVLGYTF. The DNA for the CDR3 is TGTGCCAGCAGCCCAGACAGGGTTCTTGGCTACACCTTC. The chain has TRBV7-9 and TRBJ1-2; 7 bases are a match to TRBD1. V lost 5 bases and J lost 7; bases outside the gene matches: 7. The CDR3 is made up of 13 amino acids. Germline V lookup: CDR1 SEHNR, CDR2 FQNEAQ (reference sequence).

This rearrangement joins TRBV29-1 to TRBJ1-1, with TRBD1 as a possible D gene (5 bases). Looked up from germline, CDR1 is SQVTM and CDR2 is ANQGSEA. This CDR3 is built from 13 residues. V shed 6 bases and J shed 1 base, with 12 bases lying between them. CDR3 loop: CSVPQRGNTEAFF. CDR3 coding DNA: TGCAGCGTGCCCCAGAGGGGGAACACTGAAGCTTTCTTT.

CDR3 DNA sequence: TGTGCCACCAGTGACCATAGGACAGGGGAAGAGACCCAGTACTTC. Protein product: CATSDHRTGEETQYF. The chain is built from TRBV24-1 and TRBJ2-5, with TRBD1 identical over 9 bases. This CDR3 spans 15 amino acids. Per the germline V gene, CDR1 is KGHDR and CDR2 is SFDVKD. After removal of 4 bases from V and 3 bases from J, the junction contained 5 bases not matched to a gene.

This chain links TRBV12-3 or TRBV12-4 with TRBJ1-6, with 7 bases aligning to TRBD1. The CDR3 totals 14 residues. Trimming removed 5 bases from V and 9 bases from J; junction bases left unmatched: 7. The CDR3 reads CASSPHRDSSPLHF. The CDR3 region has the DNA TGTGCCAGCAGTCCCCACAGGGACAGTTCACCCCTCCACTTT.

The V call is TRBV5-6, the J call TRBJ2-5; 13 nucleotides align to TRBD2. Germline V gives CDR1 SGHDT, CDR2 YYEEEE. This CDR3 spans 15 amino acids. Germline trimming cut 5 bases from V and 5 bases from J; bases unmatched to any gene: 6. The CDR3 protein is CASSTSGGASETQYF. The CDR3 DNA reads TGTGCCAGCAGTACTAGCGGGGGGGCCTCGGAGACCCAGTACTTC.

This chain joins TRBV30 and TRBJ1-2; 9 bases match TRBD1. Germline V lookup: CDR1 GTSNPN, CDR2 SVGIG (reference sequence). Trimming at V came to 2 bases and at J to 7 bases, leaving 11 bases not matched to a gene. CDR3 size: 15 residues. CDR3 in amino acids: CAWSSPGQGLRGYTF. The CDR3 nucleotides read TGTGCCTGGAGTAGCCCGGGACAGGGTCTTCGTGGCTACACCTTC.

This clonotype was seen only a few times. The chain joins TRBV20-1 to TRBJ1-5; D remains ambiguous. The germline gives CDR1 DFQATT, CDR2 SNEGSKA (reference sequence). V lost 1 base, J lost 0 bases, and 4 bases lay in between. The CDR3 spans 13 residues. The CDR3 nucleotides read TGCAGTGCTAGAGCCGGTAGCAATCAGCCCCAGCATTTT. Translated, it gives CSARAGSNQPQHF.

V usage is TRBV9 and J usage is TRBJ2-5, with D maybe TRBD2 (5 bases). Trimming took off 4 bases at V and 2 bases at J, with 9 bases between the two ends. The CDR3 is made up of 13 amino acids. Germline loops: CDR1 SGDLS, CDR2 YYNGEE. The CDR3 region is CASSKAVQETQYF. Here the CDR3 DNA reads TGTGCCAGCAGCAAAGCGGTACAAGAGACCCAGTACTTC.

The J gene is TRBJ2-1, the V gene TRBV3-1; 9 bases are shared with TRBD1. Germline-derived CDR1 and CDR2 are LGHDT and YNNKEL (reference sequence). The junction had 5 bases not matched to a gene; V was cut back by 1 base and J by 7 bases. This CDR3 is 15 amino acids long. The CDR3 bases are TGTGCCAGCAGCCAAGTCCGGGACAGGGTGAATGAGCAGTTCTTC. Residues: CASSQVRDRVNEQFF.

The chain couples TRBV7-3 to TRBJ2-1, with D possibly TRBD2 on 6 matching bases. The V end lost 5 bases, the J end lost 1 base, and 15 bases lay between the germline ends. Germline V gene sequence: CDR1 SGHTA, CDR2 FQGTGA. CDR3 length: 16 residues. CDR3 coding DNA: TGTGCCAGCAGCCCCAAATGGGGGAGGTCCTACAATGAGCAGTTCTTC. Its translation is CASSPKWGRSYNEQFF.

V is TRBV3-1 and J is TRBJ2-7; the D gene is possibly TRBD2 (6 bases). Germline V lookup: CDR1 LGHDT, CDR2 YNNKEL (reference sequence). Trimming took off 4 bases at V and 1 base at J, with 14 bases between the two ends. CDR3 length: 15 residues. As DNA, the CDR3 is TGTGCCAGCAGCCTCACCCTGGGGGGATCCTACGAGCAGTACGTC. Translated, it gives CASSLTLGGSYEQYV.

This chain links TRBV3-1 with TRBJ1-1; unclear D gene. CDR3 length: 13 residues. Germline CDR1 is LGHDT and CDR2 is YNNKEL (reference sequence). V gave up 4 bases and J gave up 2 bases, with 8 bases separating them. For the CDR3, the DNA is TGTGCCAGCAGCCCATTCGAAAACACTGAAGCTTTCTTT. Its translation: CASSPFENTEAFF.

The gene calls are TRBV20-1 and TRBJ1-1; 7 positions match TRBD1. This CDR3 is built from 11 residues. Germline CDR1 and CDR2: DFQATT and SNEGSKA (reference sequence). V lost 1 base to trimming and J lost 8 bases; unmatched junction nucleotides: 1. CDR3: CSARGTGEAFF. CDR3 nucleotides: TGCAGTGCTAGAGGGACAGGCGAAGCTTTCTTT.

This clonotype was picked up one time. The V call is TRBV19, the J call TRBJ2-6, with no clear D. This CDR3 is built from 13 residues. V lost 9 bases, J lost 3 bases, and 9 bases lay in between. In germline, CDR1 is LNHDA, CDR2 SQIVND (reference sequence). CDR3 region: CASLIGGANVLTF. CDR3 coding DNA: TGTGCCAGCCTTATAGGTGGGGCCAACGTCCTGACTTTC.

The chain joins TRBV5-4 to TRBJ2-2, with 9 bases aligning to TRBD1. The CDR3 is 15 residues long. J gave up 8 bases and V 1 base, and 6 bases lay outside the gene matches. CDR1 is SGHNT, CDR2 YYREEE, per germline (reference sequence). DNA of the CDR3: TGTGCCAGCAGCTTGCGTGGGACAGGGATTGGGGAGCTGTTTTTT. Its translation is CASSLRGTGIGELFF.

The chain joins TRBV7-9 to TRBJ1-2; no reliable D call. V was cut by 0 bases and J by 2 bases, with 10 bases left in between. The CDR3 covers 15 residues. Germline CDR1 reads SEHNR; CDR2 reads FQNEAQ (reference sequence). The CDR3 sequence: CASSLARGSNYGYTF. CDR3 bases: TGTGCCAGCAGCTTAGCCCGGGGATCCAACTATGGCTACACCTTC. The full variable domain, its missing parts supplied by reference TRBV7-9 and TRBJ1-2, is DTGVSQNPRHKITKRGQNVTFRCDPISEHNRLYWYRQTLGQGPEFLTYFQNEAQLEKSRLLSDRFSAERPKGSFSTLEIQRTEQGDSAMYLCASSLARGSNYGYTFGSGTRLTVV.

V and J are TRBV5-1 and TRBJ2-3; 9 bases match TRBD1. J was trimmed by 1 base and V by 0 bases; bases with no gene match: 3. Germline assignment: CDR1 SGHRS and CDR2 YFSETQ. The CDR3 length is 16 residues. CDR3 amino acids: CASSLAGTGRTDTQYF. In DNA, the CDR3 is TGCGCCAGCAGCTTGGCAGGGACAGGGCGCACAGATACGCAGTATTTT.

The chain uses TRBV14 and TRBJ2-3; D is perhaps TRBD1 or TRBD2 (5 bases each). Germline CDR1 and CDR2: SGHDN and FVKESK. This CDR3 region has 16 residues. Deletions cut 5 bases from V and 2 bases from J, with 17 bases between. CDR3 nucleotides: TGTGCCAGCAGCTCCCGAAGTCGGGGCACCACAGATACGCAGTATTTT. The encoded protein is CASSSRSRGTTDTQYF. The full variable domain, with the rest looked up from reference TRBV14 and TRBJ2-3, is EAGVTQFPSHSVIEKGQTVTLRCDPISGHDNLYWYRRVMGKEIKFLLHFVKESKQDESGMPNNRFLAERTGGTYSTLKVQPAELEDSGVYFCASSSRSRGTTDTQYFGPGTRLTVL.

The V gene is TRBV27, the J gene TRBJ2-7; 9 bases line up with TRBD1. Germline V lookup: CDR1 MNHEY, CDR2 SMNVEV (reference sequence). The CDR3 has 14 amino acids. With 11 bases clipped from V and 6 bases from J, the junction kept 14 bases outside the gene matches. The CDR3 DNA reads as TGTGCCTCTTGGACAGGGGAAAGGCCACTCGAGCAGTACGTC. Residues: CASWTGERPLEQYV.

The rearrangement links TRBV11-2 to TRBJ1-5; D uncertain. This CDR3 has 13 residues. Germline CDR1 and CDR2: SGHAT and FQNNGV. The ends were cut back, 0 bases at V and 1 base at J, with 1 base in the middle. The CDR3 loop is CASSLESNQPQHF. Written as DNA, the CDR3 is TGTGCCAGCAGCTTAGAGAGCAATCAGCCCCAGCATTTT.

V gene TRBV7-9 combines with J gene TRBJ1-1, with unresolved D. Germline CDR1 and CDR2: SEHNR and FQNEAQ (reference sequence). This CDR3 has 13 residues. The V gene lost 3 bases and the J gene lost 1 base, with 6 bases spanning the gap. The CDR3 loop reads CASSFASNTEAFF. The DNA for the CDR3 is TGTGCCAGCAGCTTTGCCTCGAACACTGAAGCTTTCTTT.

J is TRBJ2-1 and V is TRBV6-6, with unresolved D. The CDR3 length is 16 residues. The V gene lost 10 bases and the J gene lost 3 bases, with 22 bases spanning the gap. Germline V gene data show CDR1 as MNHNY and CDR2 as SVGAGI (reference sequence). The CDR3 reads CAISPLEPADYNEQFF. CDR3 nucleotides: TGTGCCATCAGCCCCTTGGAGCCCGCCGACTACAATGAGCAGTTCTTC.

J is TRBJ1-5 and V is TRBV30; the D is unclear. V shed 1 base and J shed 9 bases, with 10 bases lying between them. Germline CDR1 GTSNPN, CDR2 SVGIG (reference sequence). This CDR3 is built from 12 residues. The CDR3 DNA follows: TGTGCCTGGAGTGCCGCTGATTTGCCCCAGCATTTT. This encodes CAWSAADLPQHF.

This clonotype was counted a single time. The chain employs TRBV3-1 and TRBJ2-5; 12 positions agree with TRBD2. Germline V gene sequence: CDR1 LGHDT, CDR2 YNNKEL (reference sequence). This CDR3 is built from 17 residues. J gave up 6 bases and V 1 base, and 9 bases lay outside the gene matches. The CDR3 nucleotides are TGTGCCAGCAGCCAAGTTTCTAGCGGGGGGGTGAGAAAGACCCAGTACTTC. Its protein product is CASSQVSSGGVRKTQYF.

The chain is built from TRBV20-1 and TRBJ2-3, with D perhaps TRBD2 (5 bases). Germline CDR1 is DFQATT and CDR2 is SNEGSKA (reference sequence). Trimming cost V 1 base and J 2 bases, with 10 bases left between them. CDR3 length: 14 residues. CDR3 bases: TGCAGTGCTAGAGGTCAACGGGACACAGATACGCAGTATTTT. Its translation: CSARGQRDTDTQYF.

The chain recombines TRBV7-9 with TRBJ2-2; maybe TRBD2 (5 bases). The ends were cut back, 6 bases at V and 6 bases at J, with 8 bases in the middle. The CDR3 contains 12 residues. Germline CDR1 SEHNR, CDR2 FQNEAQ (reference sequence). CDR3 amino acids: CASRPGSGELFF. CDR3 DNA: TGTGCCAGCAGACCGGGATCCGGGGAGCTGTTTTTT.